These 28 T cell receptor beta chains originate from one sample sequenced in a study of beta chain features in type 1 diabetes. Study results and limitations: A moderate, significant TCRB CDR3 shortening appeared in type 1 diabetes across four CD4+ subsets.

For these receptors, no antigen is known. Expressed TCRB transcripts were sequenced because the entire RNA isolate underwent reverse transcription. Data came from immunoSEQ multiplex PCR; TCRdb stores just in-frame clones and leaves some out. The sample carries 93,000 or so clones, under 30% recorded once. Sequencing was done on a sample of central memory CD4+ T cells from blood. The source of these receptors is a young woman with type 1 diabetes.

The rearrangement joins TRBV6-6 to TRBJ2-5; 7 bases are a match to TRBD2. Germline trimming cut 0 bases from V and 5 bases from J; bases unmatched to any gene: 3. The length of the CDR3 is 14 residues. Germline V gene data show CDR1 as MNHNY and CDR2 as SVGAGI (reference sequence). The CDR3 nucleotides read TGTGCCAGCAGTTACTCGATGGGGGGGGAGACCCAGTACTTC. Translating gives CASSYSMGGETQYF.

The chain carries TRBV7-2 and TRBJ1-2, with D perhaps matching TRBD1 (5 bases). V lost 4 bases to trimming and J lost 4 bases, with 13 bases between them. The CDR3 contains 14 residues. Per germline, CDR1 SGHTA and CDR2 FQGNSA. CDR3 DNA sequence: TGTGCCAGCAGCTCCCATGAACAGGCCTATGGCTACACCTTC. Amino acids: CASSSHEQAYGYTF.

In nucleotides, the CDR3 is TGTGCCAGCAGTGTACGGGAATCTAACTATGGCTACACCTTC. This codes for CASSVRESNYGYTF. The chain links TRBV2 to TRBJ1-2; D ambiguous. From germline, CDR1 is SNHLY and CDR2 FYNNEI. This CDR3 has 14 amino acids. The germline V and J ends were trimmed by 4 bases and 0 bases, with 9 bases remaining between them.

This chain uses TRBV11-1 with TRBJ1-5; no clear D gene. Germline-derived CDR1 and CDR2 are SGHAT and FQDESV (reference sequence). CDR3 length: 14 residues. The V end was cut by 5 bases, the J end by 0 bases, with 8 bases between. For the CDR3, the DNA is TGTGCCAGCAGCCCACACTATAGCAATCAGCCCCAGCATTTT. Residues: CASSPHYSNQPQHF.

The chain employs TRBV28 and TRBJ2-7, with a possible D match to TRBD1 (6 bases). This CDR3 comprises 12 residues. V was shortened by 6 bases and J by 6 bases, with 12 bases between the two germline ends. Germline lookup yields CDR1 MDHEN and CDR2 SYDVKM. Here the CDR3 reads CASRGAFVEQYF. In DNA, the CDR3 is TGTGCCAGCAGGGGGGCTTTTGTCGAGCAGTACTTC.

This clone came up a few times. This chain joins TRBV5-1 and TRBJ2-1; 10 bases map to TRBD2. This CDR3 has 15 residues. J gave up 7 bases and V 0 bases, and 4 bases lay outside the gene matches. Looked up from germline, CDR1 is SGHRS and CDR2 is YFSETQ. The CDR3 DNA follows: TGCGCCAGCAGCTTGGGTTCTAGCGGGAGAAATGAGCAGTTCTTC. It translates to CASSLGSSGRNEQFF.

The chain is built from TRBV5-5 and TRBJ1-1; D remains ambiguous. Trimming cost V 3 bases and J 1 base, with 10 bases left between them. This CDR3 region has 14 residues. Germline CDR1 reads SGHKS; CDR2 reads YYEKEE (reference sequence). In DNA, the CDR3 is TGTGCCAGCAGCTACTTCAGCGGGAACACTGAAGCTTTCTTT. As protein: CASSYFSGNTEAFF.

The rearrangement uses TRBV7-9 and TRBJ2-3; maybe TRBD1 (5 bases). V was clipped by 6 bases and J by 5 bases, with 15 bases between them. Looked up from germline, CDR1 is SEHNR and CDR2 is FQNEAQ (reference sequence). The CDR3 totals 14 residues. CDR3 bases: TGTGCCAGCAGTTGGGGCTCCTCAGGAGATACGCAGTATTTT. Its protein is CASSWGSSGDTQYF.

The chain carries TRBV7-8 and TRBJ1-5; 7 bases match TRBD1. The trim removed 5 bases at V and 9 bases at J, leaving 13 bases unmatched. Germline V CDR1 and CDR2: SGHVS, FQNEAQ. The CDR3 is 15 amino acids. The CDR3, as DNA: TGTGCCAGCAGCACCCGGGACAGATTCTCTTCGCCCCAGCATTTT. Its protein product is CASSTRDRFSSPQHF. Together with reference TRBV7-8 and TRBJ1-5, the CDR3 gives the full variable domain: GAGVSQSPRYKVAKRGQDVALRCDPISGHVSLFWYQQALGQGPEFLTYFQNEAQLDKSGLPSDRFFAERPEGSVSTLKIQRTQQEDSAVYLCASSTRDRFSSPQHFGDGTRLSIL.

This clone qualifies as medium-sized. This rearrangement joins TRBV28 to TRBJ2-5; TRBD1 matches 7 bases. J lost 5 bases, V lost 10 bases, and 13 bases had no gene match. The CDR3 totals 14 residues. Germline V CDR1 and CDR2: MDHEN, SYDVKM. This CDR3 is CATNRGATRETQYF. The DNA for the CDR3 is TGTGCCACAAACAGGGGCGCGACGAGGGAGACCCAGTACTTC. The full variable domain, its missing parts supplied by reference TRBV28 and TRBJ2-5, is DVKVTQSSRYLVKRTGEKVFLECVQDMDHENMFWYRQDPGLGLRLIYFSYDVKMKEKGDIPEGYSVSREKKERFSLILESASTNQTSMYLCATNRGATRETQYFGPGTRLLVL.

The chain is built from TRBV21-1 and TRBJ1-2; the table's D call, TRBD1, has no DNA check behind it. TRBV21-1 is described as a pseudogene. The CDR3 runs 19 residues. The CDR3 spells CASSPGTIVRGQLAHGYTF. Written as DNA, the CDR3 is TGTGCCTCATCCCCGGGGACAATAGTTCGTGGACAGCTTGCTCATGGCTACACCTTC.

The chain combines TRBV6-1 with TRBJ2-2, with 7 bases identical to TRBD1. This CDR3 is 13 amino acids long. CDR1 and CDR2 from the germline V gene are MNHNS and SASEGT. After removal of 5 bases from V and 9 bases from J, the junction contained 6 bases not matched to a gene. The CDR3 nucleotides read TGTGCCAGCAGTATTACAGGGGACCGGGAGCTGTTTTTT. It translates to CASSITGDRELFF.

CDR3 sequence: CASSLDKGSYGYTF. In DNA, the CDR3 is TGTGCCAGCAGCTTAGATAAGGGGTCCTATGGCTACACCTTC. The chain joins TRBV13 to TRBJ1-2; weak D call: TRBD1 (5 bases). Germline assignment: CDR1 PRHDT and CDR2 FYEKMQ (reference sequence). V shed 1 base and J shed 4 bases, with 10 bases lying between them. This CDR3 has 14 amino acids.

This clone was counted only a few times. This chain uses TRBV14 with TRBJ2-3; 9 bases fit TRBD2. The CDR3 loop spans 15 amino acids. Germline CDR1 SGHDN, CDR2 FVKESK. Trimming removed 4 bases from V and 4 bases from J; junction bases left unmatched: 6. The CDR3 DNA is TGTGCCAGCAGCCCGGGACTAGCCGGAGCAGATACGCAGTATTTT. It encodes CASSPGLAGADTQYF.

The rearrangement links TRBV28 to TRBJ1-5; D is uncertain. V lost 8 bases to trimming and J lost 7 bases, with 18 bases between them. The CDR3 runs to 14 residues. CDR1 and CDR2 (germline): MDHEN, SYDVKM. The CDR3 nucleotides read TGTGCCAGCCGACCTGGAGGGTTGTGGCAGCCCCAGCATTTT. Translated: CASRPGGLWQPQHF.

This clone was detected only a few times. The CDR3 sequence: CASRKWTNTEAFF. The CDR3 DNA sequence: TGTGCCAGCAGAAAATGGACAAACACTGAAGCTTTCTTT. V usage is TRBV6-1 and J usage is TRBJ1-1; a possible D gene is TRBD1 (5 bases). In germline, CDR1 is MNHNS, CDR2 SASEGT. This CDR3 comprises 13 residues. Between the trimmed V and J ends, which lost 6 bases and 2 bases, there was a span of 10 bases.

The chain is built from TRBV25-1 and TRBJ1-1; 8 bases line up with TRBD1. Germline CDR1 and CDR2: MGHDK and SYGVNS. The CDR3 covers 15 residues. V shed 6 bases and J 5 bases; nucleotides not matched to a gene: 11. The CDR3 coding sequence is TGTGCCAGCAGGGGGAAAGGACAGGGAGGAACTGAAGCTTTCTTT. It encodes CASRGKGQGGTEAFF.

This clone came up a few times. The gene calls are TRBV19 and TRBJ1-2; 12 bases map to TRBD1. This CDR3 contains 15 residues. The J segment lost 3 bases and the V segment lost 7 bases, leaving 6 bases of the junction unmatched. Germline V gene sequence: CDR1 LNHDA, CDR2 SQIVND (reference sequence). The CDR3 region is CASNSGQGADYGYTF. CDR3 nucleotides: TGTGCCAGTAACTCGGGACAGGGGGCGGACTATGGCTACACCTTC.

This clone showed up just a few times. This rearrangement joins TRBV7-2 to TRBJ2-6; D gene uncertain. Trimming left V 5 bases short and J 4 bases short, with 3 bases between. The germline gives CDR1 SGHTA, CDR2 FQGNSA. The CDR3 has 12 residues. The CDR3 nucleotides are TGTGCCAGCAGCCAGGGGGCCAACGTCCTGACTTTC. Protein: CASSQGANVLTF.

The chain employs TRBV5-1 and TRBJ2-3; weak D call: TRBD2 (6 bases). V lost 4 bases to trimming and J lost 4 bases, with 16 bases between them. The CDR3 sequence is 15 residues long. Germline V gene sequence: CDR1 SGHRS, CDR2 YFSETQ. CDR3 bases: TGCGCCAGCAGCCCCAGCAGGCGGGAACCAGATACGCAGTATTTT. It specifies CASSPSRREPDTQYF.

The CDR3 reads CASSIFSGEQFF. The CDR3 region has the DNA TGTGCCAGTAGTATATTCAGCGGTGAGCAGTTCTTC. The rearrangement joins TRBV19 to TRBJ2-1; a weak D match, TRBD2 (5 bases). CDR1 is LNHDA, CDR2 SQIVND, per germline (reference sequence). The length of the CDR3 is 12 residues. V gave up 2 bases and J gave up 9 bases, with 8 bases separating them.

In this sample, this clone turned up a few times. This chain connects TRBV15 to TRBJ2-7, with D perhaps matching TRBD2 (6 bases). With 1 base removed from V and 0 bases from J, the gap between germline ends came to 13 bases. Germline values: CDR1 LNHNV, CDR2 YYDKDF (reference sequence). The CDR3 has 16 residues. This CDR3 reads CATSRAASGFSYEQYF. CDR3 nucleotides: TGTGCCACCAGCAGAGCGGCCAGCGGGTTCTCCTACGAGCAGTACTTC.

The V call is TRBV30, the J call TRBJ2-1, with D hard to call. This CDR3 contains 13 residues. V lost 7 bases and J lost 4, with 14 bases in between. Germline V gene data show CDR1 as GTSNPN and CDR2 as SVGIG (reference sequence). DNA for the CDR3: TGTGCCTCACGGAGTGGGTCTTACAATGAGCAGTTCTTC. Translating it yields CASRSGSYNEQFF.

This clone showed up just a few times. The gene calls are TRBV5-1 and TRBJ2-3, with a tentative D call TRBD1 (7 bases). Germline CDR1 SGHRS, CDR2 YFSETQ. The V gene lost 1 base and the J gene lost 3 bases, with 12 bases spanning the gap. The CDR3 totals 15 residues. The CDR3 DNA is TGCGCCAGCAGCTTGTTGGCAGGGGGGACAGATACGCAGTATTTT. This gives the protein CASSLLAGGTDTQYF.

This rearrangement joins TRBV18 to TRBJ2-1, with 8 positions matching TRBD2. CDR3 length equals 14 residues. Germline lookup yields CDR1 KGHSH and CDR2 LQKENI. The ends lost 6 bases at V and 8 bases at J; junction bases unmatched: 9. The CDR3 nucleotides read TGTGCCAGCTCTCCCTCCGGGACTAGAGATGAGCAGTTCTTC. Translating gives CASSPSGTRDEQFF.

The table lists this clone with a few counts. The rearrangement links TRBV30 to TRBJ1-1; 7 bases match TRBD1. The CDR3 has 14 residues. The ends lost 3 bases at V and 4 bases at J; junction bases unmatched: 8. CDR1 and CDR2 (germline): GTSNPN, SVGIG (reference sequence). Here the CDR3 reads CAWSVTGVSTEAFF. DNA of the CDR3: TGTGCCTGGAGCGTAACAGGGGTAAGCACTGAAGCTTTCTTT.

This clone was detected a few times. The CDR3 is CASSLGWTSGNRFGELFF. DNA for the CDR3: TGTGCCAGCAGCCTAGGATGGACTAGCGGGAATCGGTTCGGGGAGCTGTTTTTT. The chain combines TRBV4-2 with TRBJ2-2, with TRBD2 identical over 12 bases. Germline V CDR1 and CDR2: LGHNA, YNFKEQ. V gave up 4 bases and J gave up 7 bases; unmatched junction bases: 13. CDR3 length: 18 residues.

The V gene is TRBV30, the J gene TRBJ1-4, with 7 bases fitting TRBD1. V was pared by 5 bases and J by 0 bases, with 6 bases of the junction left unmatched. Germline-derived CDR1 and CDR2 are GTSNPN and SVGIG (reference sequence). This CDR3 spans 15 amino acids. This chain's CDR3 is CAWGMTGTTNEKLFF. CDR3 nucleotides: TGTGCCTGGGGGATGACAGGGACAACTAATGAAAAACTGTTTTTT.